The 29 T cell receptor beta chains given below trace back to one sample, sequenced in a study of CD8+CD57+ T cells in acquired aplastic anemia (dated by TCRdb to between 2018 and 2020). The run used an Illumina HiSeq 2000. TCR beta VDJ combination and CDR3 sequence profiling used genomic DNA as the template. TCRdb reran the public reads through fastp at Q25 and MiXCR, keeping productive beta chains. Each entry merges the rows of one CDR3 protein and shows their most common DNA and genes. This sample lists roughly 200,000 distinct CDR3 sequences; 50% to 65% were detected once. The top ten clones comprise approximately 46% of the sample. Flow cytometry had shown CD8+CD57+ cell expansion in the patients selected for sequencing. The source material was sorted CD4+, CD8+, or CD8+CD57+ T cells (not recorded which) from PBMCs. The receptors here all came from a human donor with aplastic anemia.

CDR3: CSVVPGQGGETQYF. The CDR3 DNA sequence: TGCAGCGTTGTTCCGGGACAGGGAGGAGAGACCCAGTACTTC. The chain joins TRBV29-1 to TRBJ2-5; 9 nucleotides line up with TRBD1. Germline V gene data show CDR1 as SQVTM and CDR2 as ANQGSEA. Unmatched junction bases numbered 7, after V lost 4 bases and J lost 4 bases. The CDR3 spans 14 residues.

V usage is TRBV20-1 and J usage is TRBJ2-7; D is uncertain. V was shortened by 6 bases and J by 1 base, with 13 bases between the two germline ends. Germline CDR1 reads DFQATT; CDR2 reads SNEGSKA (reference sequence). The CDR3 extends over 13 amino acids. For the CDR3, the DNA is TGCAGTGCCGTGAAGGACGGATCCTACGAGCAGTACTTC. Its protein is CSAVKDGSYEQYF.

This clonotype was picked up a small number of times. V gene TRBV4-1 combines with J gene TRBJ1-2; 7 positions match TRBD1. Germline-derived CDR1 and CDR2 are MGHRA and YSYEKL. The CDR3 spans 14 residues. The junction had 3 bases not matched to a gene; V was cut back by 0 bases and J by 5 bases. The CDR3 nucleotides are TGCGCCAGCAGCCAAGACGGACAGGCATATGGCTACACCTTC. Amino acids: CASSQDGQAYGYTF.

Comments on this clonotype: This may arise from a read error, as a much more abundant clone is one base away. The CDR3 does not close with the conserved phenylalanine or tryptophan, likely indicating a read error. The DNA is omitted, as the CDR3 cannot be located on it reliably, and the CDR3 follows TCRdb's listing. The CDR3: CASSLGYPPNYGYTC. The chain combines TRBV5-1 with TRBJ1-2; the table's D call of TRBD1 was not tested on the DNA. The V gene's germline CDR1 is SGHRS and CDR2 YFSETQ. The CDR3 spans 15 residues, counting both ends.

This rearrangement joins TRBV20-1 to TRBJ2-3; 11 bases map to TRBD2. CDR3 length: 14 amino acids. With V trimmed by 6 bases and J by 1 base, 3 bases remained unmatched. The germline V gene encodes CDR1 DFQATT and CDR2 SNEGSKA (reference sequence). This CDR3 reads CSAILAGGTDTQYF. The DNA for the CDR3 is TGCAGTGCCATACTAGCGGGGGGCACAGATACGCAGTATTTT.

J is TRBJ2-7 and V is TRBV5-1; tentative D call: TRBD2 (6 bases). Trimming took 7 bases from V and 2 from J, leaving 7 bases between them. The CDR3 covers 11 residues. Germline assignment: CDR1 SGHRS and CDR2 YFSETQ. CDR3 nucleotides: TGCGCCAGCCGGGGGACCTACGAGCAGTACTTC. Its translation: CASRGTYEQYF. The variable domain in full, completed from reference TRBV5-1 and TRBJ2-7, reads KAGVTQTPRYLIKTRGQQVTLSCSPISGHRSVSWYQQTPGQGLQFLFEYFSETQRNKGNFPGRFSGRQFSNSRSEMNVSTLELGDSALYLCASRGTYEQYFGPGTRLTVT.

This clonotype has ten or more counts. J is TRBJ2-3 and V is TRBV7-9; D unclear. CDR1 and CDR2 from the germline V gene are SEHNR and FQNEAQ (reference sequence). This CDR3 region has 8 residues. Deletions cut 11 bases from V and 12 bases from J, with 9 bases between. Here the CDR3 reads CARRVQYF. Here the CDR3 DNA reads TGTGCCCGCCGGGTTCAGTATTTT. The variable domain in full, with the rest retrieved from reference TRBV7-9 and TRBJ2-3, is DTGVSQNPRHKITKRGQNVTFRCDPISEHNRLYWYRQTLGQGPEFLTYFQNEAQLEKSRLLSDRFSAERPKGSFSTLEIQRTEQGDSAMYLCARRVQYFGPGTRLTVL.

This clonotype was counted at least ten times. The chain has TRBV2 and TRBJ1-2; a weak D match, TRBD1 (5 bases). The CDR3 contains 16 residues. Between the trimmed V and J ends, which lost 5 bases and 2 bases, there was a span of 18 bases. CDR1 SNHLY and CDR2 FYNNEI come from the germline V gene. This chain's CDR3 is CASSRDPTAANYGYTF. CDR3 in DNA: TGTGCCAGCAGTCGGGACCCTACCGCAGCCAACTATGGCTACACCTTC.

The rearrangement links TRBV6-5 to TRBJ1-2, with D uncertain. This CDR3 contains 11 residues. The germline gives CDR1 MNHEY, CDR2 SVGAGI. The V end was cut by 8 bases, the J end by 6 bases, with 10 bases between. The CDR3 loop is CASHGVHGYTF. The DNA for the CDR3 is TGTGCCAGCCATGGGGTTCATGGCTACACCTTC.

This chain joins TRBV7-2 and TRBJ1-1; unclear D gene. The CDR3 has 9 amino acids. CDR1 is SGHTA, CDR2 FQGNSA, per germline. V gave up 4 bases and J gave up 8 bases, with 2 bases separating them. CDR3 region: CASSSEAFF. The CDR3 nucleotides read TGTGCCAGCAGCTCAGAAGCTTTCTTT. The variable domain in full, completed from reference TRBV7-2 and TRBJ1-1, reads GAGVSQSPSNKVTEKGKDVELRCDPISGHTALYWYRQSLGQGLEFLIYFQGNSAPDKSGLPSDRFSAERTGGSVSTLTIQRTQQEDSAVYLCASSSEAFFGQGTRLTVV.

This chain connects TRBV9 to TRBJ1-5, with 8 bases lining up with TRBD1. This CDR3 is built from 16 residues. J lost 8 bases, V lost 4 bases, and 14 bases had no gene match. The germline V gene encodes CDR1 SGDLS and CDR2 YYNGEE. The CDR3 loop reads CASSSSRQGFREPQHF. DNA for the CDR3: TGTGCCAGCAGCAGTTCACGACAGGGGTTTAGGGAGCCCCAGCATTTT.

The genes are TRBV7-6 and TRBJ1-5; D is undetermined. The CDR3 spans 15 residues. The V end was cut by 8 bases, the J end by 7 bases, with 21 bases between. CDR1 is SGHVS, CDR2 FNYEAQ, per germline. The CDR3 nucleotides read TGTGCCAGCGGCCCCGGCGTGACGACGGGACAGCCCCAGCATTTT. Protein product: CASGPGVTTGQPQHF.

The genes are TRBV10-2 and TRBJ2-7; 8 bases are shared with TRBD1. The CDR3 is made up of 16 amino acids. Germline assignment: CDR1 WSHSY and CDR2 SAAADI. V lost 7 bases and J lost 0; bases outside the gene matches: 11. The chain's CDR3 is CASTPPRGPLSYEQYF. CDR3 DNA sequence: TGCGCCAGCACTCCACCCAGGGGGCCCCTCTCCTACGAGCAGTACTTC.

This clonotype was picked up many times. The chain couples TRBV20-1 to TRBJ2-7; TRBD1 matches 7 bases. The CDR3 contains 13 residues. The V gene's germline CDR1 is DFQATT and CDR2 SNEGSKA (reference sequence). Losses at the gene ends were 6 bases for V and 2 bases for J; bases not matched to a gene: 7. CDR3 amino acids: CSARDRQTYEQYF. CDR3 sequence (DNA): TGCAGTGCACGGGACAGACAAACCTACGAGCAGTACTTC.

The chain combines TRBV11-2 with TRBJ2-7; no clear D. Trimming took off 4 bases at V and 6 bases at J, with 10 bases between the two ends. This CDR3 comprises 12 residues. Germline values: CDR1 SGHAT, CDR2 FQNNGV. The CDR3 DNA is TGTGCCAGCAGCTCGATCGGTGGCGAGCAGTACTTC. Its translation is CASSSIGGEQYF.

This clonotype was seen a handful of times. The V and J genes are TRBV2 and TRBJ2-5, with D possibly called TRBD1 or TRBD2 (5 bases each). The CDR3 covers 12 residues. CDR1 and CDR2 (germline): SNHLY, FYNNEI. The V gene lost 6 bases and the J gene lost 5 bases, with 10 bases spanning the gap. CDR3 DNA: TGTGCCAGCAGCCAGGGAGCGGAGACCCAGTACTTC. This translates into CASSQGAETQYF.

With respect to this clonotype: One end of the junction fails to match germline, which may point to a read error. The chain carries TRBV20-1 and TRBJ1-5; a possible D gene is TRBD1 (5 bases). This CDR3 has 15 amino acids. Germline V gene lookup returns CDR1 DFQATT and CDR2 SNEGSKA (reference sequence). The CDR3 coding sequence is TGCAGTGCTAGAGTAGGAGGGGCAAGCAATCAGCCTCAGCATTTT. Translation gives CSARVGGASNQPQHF.

In its sample, this clonotype was seen a few times. The chain links TRBV5-1 to TRBJ2-7; D gene uncertain. The length of the CDR3 is 13 residues. Trimming shortened V by 2 bases and J by 0 bases, and 6 bases separated the two germline ends. CDR1 is SGHRS and CDR2 is YFSETQ in the germline V gene. CDR3 DNA: TGCGCCAGCAGCTTAGGCAACTCCTACGAGCAGTACTTC. Translation gives CASSLGNSYEQYF.

This clonotype appeared many times. This chain joins TRBV20-1 and TRBJ2-7, with TRBD2 matching 8 bases. This CDR3 has 14 residues. J was trimmed by 0 bases and V by 3 bases; bases with no gene match: 4. Germline V CDR1 and CDR2: DFQATT, SNEGSKA (reference sequence). CDR3 DNA sequence: TGCAGTGCTAGGGAGCGGGGGAGCTCCTACGAGCAGTACTTC. It is translated as CSARERGSSYEQYF.

For this clonotype: At one end the junction does not follow the germline gene, possibly because of a read error. The chain couples TRBV12-3 or TRBV12-4 to TRBJ1-1; D gene unclear. CDR3 length: 11 residues. This CDR3 is CASTPGVGDHF. CDR3 bases: TGTGCCAGCACCCCTGGGGTAGGCGACCACTTT.

This clonotype was detected once. The chain is built from TRBV7-2 and TRBJ2-1; D gene uncertain. Per germline, CDR1 SGHTA and CDR2 FQGNSA. The CDR3 has 16 amino acids. Trimming removed 5 bases at V and 4 bases at J, with 18 bases between. The CDR3 region is CASSPSGPGSYNEQFF. The CDR3 nucleotides read TGTGCCAGCAGCCCGAGTGGGCCAGGATCATACAATGAGCAGTTCTTC. Combining the CDR3 with reference TRBV7-2 and TRBJ2-1 gives the whole variable domain GAGVSQSPSNKVTEKGKDVELRCDPISGHTALYWYRQSLGQGLEFLIYFQGNSAPDKSGLPSDRFSAERTGGSVSTLTIQRTQQEDSAVYLCASSPSGPGSYNEQFFGPGTRLTVL.

This clonotype came up once. The chain is built from TRBV11-2 and TRBJ1-1; the D gene is possibly TRBD1 (5 bases). V was shortened by 2 bases and J by 1 base, with 17 bases between the two germline ends. The CDR3 totals 17 residues. CDR1 and CDR2 from the germline V gene are SGHAT and FQNNGV. CDR3 DNA sequence: TGTGCCAGCAGCTTATTCCACCTTCCGGGGCCGAACACTGAAGCTTTCTTT. It is translated as CASSLFHLPGPNTEAFF.

The V and J genes are TRBV24-1 and TRBJ2-7, with TRBD1 matching 10 bases. The CDR3 consists of 15 residues. Germline trimming cut 6 bases from V and 6 bases from J; bases unmatched to any gene: 10. The V gene's germline CDR1 is KGHDR and CDR2 SFDVKD. CDR3 region: CATSPRDRGVGEQYF. DNA for the CDR3: TGTGCCACCAGTCCCCGGGACAGGGGAGTGGGCGAGCAGTACTTC.

The rearrangement joins TRBV7-6 to TRBJ2-7; D remains ambiguous. With 5 bases removed from V and 7 bases from J, the gap between germline ends came to 15 bases. The CDR3 runs to 13 residues. Germline CDR1 reads SGHVS; CDR2 reads FNYEAQ. The CDR3 DNA follows: TGTGCCAGCAGCCCAGAAGAGGTCAGGGAGCAGTACTTC. Translating it yields CASSPEEVREQYF.

On this clonotype itself: As the CDR3 is not closed by the conserved phenylalanine or tryptophan, this likely results from a read error. The V call is TRBV5-4, the J call TRBJ1-1; 9 nucleotides align to TRBD1. The CDR3 contains 17 residues. The junction had 15 bases not matched to a gene; V was cut back by 6 bases and J by 3 bases. Germline loops: CDR1 SGHNT, CDR2 YYREEE (reference sequence). CDR3 sequence: CASTPGRTGVVDTEAFL. As DNA, the CDR3 is TGTGCCAGCACCCCAGGGAGGACAGGGGTAGTTGACACTGAAGCTTTCCTT.

The chain is built from TRBV7-3 and TRBJ1-1; no definite D call. CDR3 size: 14 residues. Deletions cut 6 bases from V and 0 bases from J, with 11 bases between. Looked up from germline, CDR1 is SGHTA and CDR2 is FQGTGA. The CDR3 DNA is TGTGCCAGCAGAGCTGACACCATGAACACTGAAGCTTTCTTT. Translated: CASRADTMNTEAFF.

This clonotype was seen more than once but under ten times. The gene calls are TRBV10-3 and TRBJ2-7; D is ambiguous. Trimming cost V 6 bases and J 3 bases, with 21 bases left between them. The CDR3 contains 16 residues. Germline V lookup: CDR1 ENHRY, CDR2 SYGVKD. The CDR3 loop reads CAISAHNKADGYEQYF. Written as DNA, the CDR3 is TGTGCCATCAGCGCCCATAATAAGGCGGACGGCTACGAGCAGTACTTC.

The chain uses TRBV29-1 and TRBJ2-2; D tentatively fits TRBD1 or TRBD2 (5 bases each). The germline V gene has CDR1 SQVTM and CDR2 ANQGSEA. V was clipped by 2 bases and J by 0 bases, with 10 bases between them. This CDR3 contains 15 residues. The chain's CDR3 is CSVERGAANTGELFF. The CDR3 DNA is TGCAGCGTTGAAAGGGGAGCGGCGAACACCGGGGAGCTGTTTTTT.

V usage is TRBV2 and J usage is TRBJ2-1, with 10 bases aligning to TRBD2. Trimming removed 5 bases from V and 8 bases from J; junction bases left unmatched: 9. The CDR3 has 15 amino acids. CDR1 and CDR2 (germline): SNHLY, FYNNEI. CDR3 protein: CASSFRSGGRDEQFF. In nucleotides, the CDR3 is TGTGCCAGCAGTTTCCGTAGCGGGGGGAGGGATGAGCAGTTCTTC. Drawing the rest from reference TRBV2 and TRBJ2-1, the complete variable domain is EPEVTQTPSHQVTQMGQEVILRCVPISNHLYFYWYRQILGQKVEFLVSFYNNEISEKSEIFDDQFSVERPDGSNFTLKIRSTKLEDSAMYFCASSFRSGGRDEQFFGPGTRLTVL.